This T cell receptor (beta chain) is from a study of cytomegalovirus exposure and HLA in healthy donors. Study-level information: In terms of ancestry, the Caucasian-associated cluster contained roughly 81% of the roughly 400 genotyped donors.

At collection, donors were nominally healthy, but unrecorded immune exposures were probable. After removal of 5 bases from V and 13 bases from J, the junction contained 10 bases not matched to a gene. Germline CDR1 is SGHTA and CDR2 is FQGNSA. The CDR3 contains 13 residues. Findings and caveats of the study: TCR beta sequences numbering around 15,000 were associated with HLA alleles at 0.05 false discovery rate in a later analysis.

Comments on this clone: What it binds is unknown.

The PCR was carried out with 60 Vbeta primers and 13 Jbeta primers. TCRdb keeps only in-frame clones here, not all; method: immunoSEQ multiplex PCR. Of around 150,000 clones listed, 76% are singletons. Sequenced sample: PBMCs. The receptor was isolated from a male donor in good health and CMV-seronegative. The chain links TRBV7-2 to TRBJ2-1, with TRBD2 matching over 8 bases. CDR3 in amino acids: CASSLRGGDTQFF. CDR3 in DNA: TGTGCCAGCAGCCTCCGGGGGGGGGACACACAGTTCTTC.